Described below is a single T cell receptor beta chain sequence and its context. Its specificity is not known. This sample is drawn from a study of cytomegalovirus exposure and HLA in healthy donors. The PCR made use of 60 Vbeta and 13 Jbeta primers. Repertoires were generated with immunoSEQ multiplex PCR, while TCRdb's copy carries only in-frame clones and drops some. The data show about 130,000 clones, approximately 81% seen once. Study-wide findings and caveats: Earlier findings revealed that most TCR beta V segments proved productive either about 87% or about 30% of the time. Per published reports, the classifier diagnosed cytomegalovirus status with high specificity and sensitivity.

Sequenced sample: PBMCs. The clonotype originates from a male donor in good health and CMV-seronegative.

The CDR3 region is CATSQIEGAERNQPQHF. The CDR3 DNA reads as TGTGCCACCAGCCAGATAGAGGGGGCGGAAAGAAATCAGCCCCAGCATTTT. The J gene is TRBJ1-5, the V gene TRBV15, with 7 bases lining up with TRBD1. In germline, CDR1 is LNHNV, CDR2 YYDKDF (reference sequence). V lost 5 bases to trimming and J lost 4 bases; unmatched junction nucleotides: 14. This CDR3 has 17 amino acids.